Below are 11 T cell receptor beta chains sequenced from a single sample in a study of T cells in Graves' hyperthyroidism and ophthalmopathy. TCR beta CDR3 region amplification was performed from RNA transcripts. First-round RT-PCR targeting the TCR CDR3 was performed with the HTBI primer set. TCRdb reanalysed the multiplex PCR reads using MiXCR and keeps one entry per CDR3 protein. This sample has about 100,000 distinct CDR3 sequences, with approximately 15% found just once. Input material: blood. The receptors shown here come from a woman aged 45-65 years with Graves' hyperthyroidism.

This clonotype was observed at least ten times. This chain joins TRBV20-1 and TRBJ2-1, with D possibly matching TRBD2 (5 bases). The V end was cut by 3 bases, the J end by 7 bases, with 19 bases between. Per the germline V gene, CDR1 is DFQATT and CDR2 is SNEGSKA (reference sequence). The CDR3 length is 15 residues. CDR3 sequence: CSASGDLGFGNEQFF. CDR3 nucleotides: TGCAGTGCTAGCGGGGATTTGGGTTTCGGGAATGAGCAGTTCTTC.

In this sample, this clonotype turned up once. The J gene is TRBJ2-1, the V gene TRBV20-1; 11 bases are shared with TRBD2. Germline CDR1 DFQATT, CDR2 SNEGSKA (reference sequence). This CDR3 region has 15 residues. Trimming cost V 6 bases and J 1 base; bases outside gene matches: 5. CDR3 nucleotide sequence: TGCAGTGCGACGGGACTAGCGGCTTCCTACAATGAGCAGTTCTTC. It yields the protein CSATGLAASYNEQFF.

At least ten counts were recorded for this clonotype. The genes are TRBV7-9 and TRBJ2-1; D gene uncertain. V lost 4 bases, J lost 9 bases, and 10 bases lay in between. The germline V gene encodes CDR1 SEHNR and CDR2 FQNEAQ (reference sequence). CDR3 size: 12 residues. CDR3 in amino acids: CASSYEVGEQFF. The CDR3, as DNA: TGTGCCAGCAGCTACGAGGTCGGTGAGCAGTTCTTC.

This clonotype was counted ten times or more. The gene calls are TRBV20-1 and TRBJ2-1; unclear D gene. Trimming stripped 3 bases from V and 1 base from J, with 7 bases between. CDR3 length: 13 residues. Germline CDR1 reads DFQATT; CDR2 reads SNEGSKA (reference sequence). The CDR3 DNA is TGCAGTGCTAGGGCTAGGTCCTACAATGAGCAGTTCTTC. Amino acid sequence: CSARARSYNEQFF.

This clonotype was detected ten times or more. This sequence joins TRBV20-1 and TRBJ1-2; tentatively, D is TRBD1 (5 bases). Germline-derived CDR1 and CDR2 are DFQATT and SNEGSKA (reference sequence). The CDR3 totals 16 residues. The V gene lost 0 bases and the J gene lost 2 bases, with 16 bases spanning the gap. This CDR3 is CSARDALQGTNYGYTF. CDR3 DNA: TGCAGTGCTAGAGATGCGCTGCAGGGAACCAACTATGGCTACACCTTC.

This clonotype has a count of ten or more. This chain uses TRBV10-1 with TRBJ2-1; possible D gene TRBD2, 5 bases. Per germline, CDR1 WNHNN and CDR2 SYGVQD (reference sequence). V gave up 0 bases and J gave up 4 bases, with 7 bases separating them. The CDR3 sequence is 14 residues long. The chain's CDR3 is CASSESGRYNEQFF. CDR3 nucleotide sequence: TGCGCCAGCAGTGAGTCGGGGAGATACAATGAGCAGTTCTTC.

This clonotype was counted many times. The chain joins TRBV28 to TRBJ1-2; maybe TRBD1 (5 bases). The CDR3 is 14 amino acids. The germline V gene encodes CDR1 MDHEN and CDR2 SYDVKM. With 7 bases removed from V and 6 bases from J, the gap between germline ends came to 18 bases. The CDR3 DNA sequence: TGTGCCAGCACCCCAGACGTAGGGGCGAATGGCTACACCTTC. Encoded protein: CASTPDVGANGYTF.

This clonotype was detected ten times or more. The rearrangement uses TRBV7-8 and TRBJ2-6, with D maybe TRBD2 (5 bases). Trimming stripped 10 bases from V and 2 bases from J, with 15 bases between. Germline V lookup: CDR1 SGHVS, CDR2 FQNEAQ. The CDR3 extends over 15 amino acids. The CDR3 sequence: CATLRGETGANVLTF. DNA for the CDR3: TGTGCCACCCTTCGGGGTGAGACTGGGGCCAACGTCCTGACTTTC.

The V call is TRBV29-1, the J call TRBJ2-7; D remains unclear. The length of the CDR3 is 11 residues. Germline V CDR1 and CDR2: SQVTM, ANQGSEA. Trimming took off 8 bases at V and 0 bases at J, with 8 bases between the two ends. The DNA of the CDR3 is TGCAGCTACCGGAACTCCTACGAGCAGTACTTC. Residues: CSYRNSYEQYF.

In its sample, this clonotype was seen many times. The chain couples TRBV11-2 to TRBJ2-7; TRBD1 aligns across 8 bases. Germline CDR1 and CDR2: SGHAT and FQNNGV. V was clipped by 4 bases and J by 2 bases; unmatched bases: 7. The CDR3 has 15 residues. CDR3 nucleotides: TGTGCCAGCAGCTCGCCTGACAGGGGAACCTACGAGCAGTACTTC. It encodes CASSSPDRGTYEQYF.

This CDR3 reads CASSRPRTRRETQYF. The CDR3 DNA sequence: TGTGCCAGCAGTAGACCAAGGACTCGTCGAGAGACCCAGTACTTC. The V call is TRBV6-1, the J call TRBJ2-5, with a possible D match to TRBD2 (5 bases). Germline values: CDR1 MNHNS, CDR2 SASEGT. Trimming left V 5 bases short and J 4 bases short, with 17 bases between. The CDR3 runs 15 residues.